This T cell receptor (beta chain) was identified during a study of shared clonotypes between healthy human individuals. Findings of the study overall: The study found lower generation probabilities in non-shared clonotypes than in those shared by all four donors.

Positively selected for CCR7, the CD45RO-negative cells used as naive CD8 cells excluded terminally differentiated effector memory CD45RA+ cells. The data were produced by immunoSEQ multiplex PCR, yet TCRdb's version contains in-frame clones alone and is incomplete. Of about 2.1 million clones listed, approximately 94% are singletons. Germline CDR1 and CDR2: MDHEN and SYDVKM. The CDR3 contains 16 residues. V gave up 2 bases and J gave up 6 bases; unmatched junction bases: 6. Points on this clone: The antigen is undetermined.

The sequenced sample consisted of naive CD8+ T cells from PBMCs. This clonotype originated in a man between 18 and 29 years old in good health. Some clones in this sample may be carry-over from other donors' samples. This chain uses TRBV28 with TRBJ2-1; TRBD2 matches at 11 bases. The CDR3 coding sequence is TGTGCCAGCAGTTTACACCTAGCGGGGGGTCCCAATGAGCAGTTCTTC. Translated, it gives CASSLHLAGGPNEQFF.